This passage covers 25 T cell receptor beta chains from one sample sequenced in a study of cytomegalovirus exposure and HLA in healthy donors. The PCR employed 60 Vbeta primers together with 13 Jbeta primers. Data came from immunoSEQ multiplex PCR; TCRdb stores just in-frame clones and leaves some out. The top ten hold over 15% of the sample, which has about 98,000 clones, approximately 80% seen once. The sequencing input was PBMCs. The receptors shown here come from a man in his 60s in good health and CMV-seropositive.

The CDR3 spells CASSPRDRANTEAFF. CDR3 nucleotide sequence: TGTGCCAGCAGCCCACGGGACAGGGCAAACACTGAAGCTTTCTTT. The chain employs TRBV9 and TRBJ1-1; 9 positions match TRBD1. Germline trimming cut 4 bases from V and 2 bases from J; bases unmatched to any gene: 6. The CDR3 loop spans 15 amino acids. The germline gives CDR1 SGDLS, CDR2 YYNGEE.

This clone was recorded once. The rearrangement uses TRBV4-1 and TRBJ2-7, with 8 nucleotides matching TRBD1. This CDR3 comprises 15 residues. CDR1 MGHRA and CDR2 YSYEKL come from the germline V gene. The V gene end was trimmed by 0 bases and the J gene end by 0 bases; junction bases not matched to a gene: 1. CDR3 protein: CASSQDRGLSYEQYF. CDR3 in DNA: TGCGCCAGCAGCCAAGACAGGGGGCTCTCCTACGAGCAGTACTTC.

V gene TRBV6-1 combines with J gene TRBJ2-7; 11 bases match TRBD1. Germline loops: CDR1 MNHNS, CDR2 SASEGT. The CDR3 runs to 15 residues. Unmatched junction bases numbered 2, after V lost 4 bases and J lost 0 bases. DNA for the CDR3: TGTGCCAGCAGTGGAGGGACAGGGGGCTCCTACGAGCAGTACTTC. Translated, it gives CASSGGTGGSYEQYF.

The chain uses TRBV6-5 and TRBJ1-2; tentative D call: TRBD1 (6 bases). The CDR3 spans 15 residues. Germline V CDR1 and CDR2: MNHEY, SVGAGI. Trimming took off 0 bases at V and 2 bases at J, with 10 bases between the two ends. This chain's CDR3 is CASSYSRGQNYGYTF. The CDR3 nucleotides are TGTGCCAGCAGTTACTCTAGGGGACAAAACTATGGCTACACCTTC.

The rearrangement joins TRBV25-1 to TRBJ2-7; D possibly corresponds to TRBD1 (5 bases). CDR1 and CDR2 (germline): MGHDK, SYGVNS. The CDR3 sequence is 14 residues long. The V and J ends lost 4 bases and 1 base respectively, with 11 bases between them. The CDR3 DNA is TGTGCCAGCAGTGCTGCAGGGATTTCCTACGAGCAGTACTTC. It codes for CASSAAGISYEQYF.

CDR3: CASSLGVLGNQPQHF. DNA of the CDR3: TGTGCCAGCAGCCTAGGGGTTCTTGGCAATCAGCCCCAGCATTTT. This rearrangement joins TRBV28 to TRBJ1-5; tentative D call: TRBD1 (5 bases). Germline V CDR1 and CDR2: MDHEN, SYDVKM. There are 15 residues in the CDR3. V was pared by 6 bases and J by 2 bases, with 14 bases between.

The V and J genes are TRBV7-3 and TRBJ1-1; 9 nucleotides agree with TRBD1. The CDR3 totals 17 residues. The V and J ends lost 3 bases and 0 bases, in that order; junction bases with no gene match: 8. CDR1 and CDR2 from the germline V gene are SGHTA and FQGTGA. CDR3 sequence reads: CASSFTGTGKLNTEAFF. The CDR3 DNA reads TGTGCCAGCAGCTTTACCGGGACAGGGAAGTTGAACACTGAAGCTTTCTTT.

The chain recombines TRBV28 with TRBJ2-7; 7 nucleotides align to TRBD2. Trimming removed 2 bases from V and 3 bases from J; junction bases left unmatched: 16. The CDR3 has 18 amino acids. The V gene's germline CDR1 is MDHEN and CDR2 SYDVKM. CDR3: CASSLTLPPSGARYEQYF. Here the CDR3 DNA reads TGTGCCAGCAGTTTAACCCTCCCCCCCAGCGGGGCCCGCTACGAGCAGTACTTC.

V is TRBV29-1 and J is TRBJ1-2; D gene uncertain. The CDR3 is 13 residues long. Trimming removed 5 bases from V and 8 bases from J, with 18 bases in between. The germline V gene encodes CDR1 SQVTM and CDR2 ANQGSEA. The CDR3 DNA is TGCAGCGTTAATCTCGCGGCAGGAGGGGGCTACACCTTC. Translation gives CSVNLAAGGGYTF.

The rearrangement uses TRBV7-2 and TRBJ2-5, with 9 bases matching TRBD2. In germline, CDR1 is SGHTA, CDR2 FQGNSA. Losses at the gene ends were 0 bases for V and 0 bases for J; bases not matched to a gene: 5. This CDR3 region has 17 residues. CDR3 DNA: TGTGCCAGCAGCTTAGCAACGCGGGGGGGGTACCAAGAGACCCAGTACTTC. As protein: CASSLATRGGYQETQYF.

The chain's CDR3 is CASSPDPGGYGYTF. Here the CDR3 DNA reads TGCGCCAGCAGCCCAGACCCAGGGGGGTATGGCTACACCTTC. V gene TRBV5-1 combines with J gene TRBJ1-2; 7 nucleotides match TRBD1. The CDR3 sequence is 14 residues long. The germline gives CDR1 SGHRS, CDR2 YFSETQ. V was pared by 4 bases and J by 5 bases, with 8 bases of the junction left unmatched.

Comments on this clone: At one boundary the junction diverges from the germline segment, which might be a read error. The genes are TRBV5-1 and TRBJ1-6; D perhaps matches TRBD1 (5 bases). This CDR3 spans 13 amino acids. Germline-derived CDR1 and CDR2 are SGHRS and YFSETQ. DNA of the CDR3: TGCGCCAGCAGCTTGGGGGGCGGTTCACTCCTCCACTTT. This codes for CASSLGGGSLLHF.

The chain combines TRBV6-6 with TRBJ2-3, with 7 nucleotides matching TRBD2. V lost 10 bases and J lost 1; bases outside the gene matches: 11. CDR3 length: 15 amino acids. Germline assignment: CDR1 MNHNY and CDR2 SVGAGI (reference sequence). CDR3 sequence: CATWGGRAGTDTQYF. CDR3 in DNA: TGTGCCACCTGGGGGGGGAGGGCTGGCACAGATACGCAGTATTTT.

This chain links TRBV7-2 with TRBJ2-6, with D perhaps TRBD1 (5 bases). V was pared by 3 bases and J by 2 bases, with 5 bases between. Germline lookup yields CDR1 SGHTA and CDR2 FQGNSA. This CDR3 comprises 14 residues. The DNA for the CDR3 is TGTGCCAGCAGCTTCAGGGCTGGGGCCAACGTCCTGACTTTC. Amino acids: CASSFRAGANVLTF.

The chain carries TRBV2 and TRBJ2-1; TRBD2 aligns across 10 bases. The germline V gene has CDR1 SNHLY and CDR2 FYNNEI. The CDR3 consists of 15 residues. J gave up 3 bases and V 3 bases, and 2 bases lay outside the gene matches. The CDR3 reads CASSEVAGGYNEQFF. CDR3 DNA: TGTGCCAGCAGTGAGGTAGCGGGGGGCTACAATGAGCAGTTCTTC.

The chain links TRBV9 to TRBJ2-2; 11 bases line up with TRBD2. V was pared by 3 bases and J by 4 bases, with 5 bases of the junction left unmatched. The CDR3 loop spans 16 amino acids. The germline gives CDR1 SGDLS, CDR2 YYNGEE. The DNA for the CDR3 is TGTGCCAGCAGCGATAGCGGGGGGGTGGCCACCGGGGAGCTGTTTTTT. Its translation is CASSDSGGVATGELFF. The variable domain in full, with the rest retrieved from reference TRBV9 and TRBJ2-2, is DSGVTQTPKHLITATGQRVTLRCSPRSGDLSVYWYQQSLDQGLQFLIQYYNGEERAKGNILERFSAQQFPDLHSELNLSSLELGDSALYFCASSDSGGVATGELFFGEGSRLTVL.

The rearrangement joins TRBV5-4 to TRBJ2-1; 9 bases agree with TRBD1. The junction had 5 bases not matched to a gene; V was cut back by 4 bases and J by 9 bases. The V gene's germline CDR1 is SGHNT and CDR2 YYREEE (reference sequence). The CDR3 covers 13 residues. The CDR3 nucleotides are TGTGCCAGCAGCCCTACAGGGGGCAGTGAGCAGTTCTTC. Translation: CASSPTGGSEQFF.

The gene calls are TRBV30 and TRBJ1-3; D unclear. The CDR3 consists of 13 residues. Trimming pared 0 bases from V and 4 bases from J, leaving 7 bases between. Germline V CDR1 and CDR2: GTSNPN, SVGIG (reference sequence). The CDR3 bases are TGTGCCTGGAGTGTTCTAGCAGGAAACACCATATATTTT. Translation gives CAWSVLAGNTIYF.

This chain uses TRBV2 with TRBJ2-7; TRBD2 aligns across 8 bases. With 2 bases clipped from V and 4 bases from J, the junction kept 4 bases outside the gene matches. The CDR3 spans 14 residues. CDR1 and CDR2 (germline): SNHLY, FYNNEI. Here the CDR3 DNA reads TGTGCCAGCAGTGAACGGGGGGGGATATACGAGCAGTACTTC. Amino acids: CASSERGGIYEQYF.

The chain uses TRBV7-3 and TRBJ1-2; 7 bases line up with TRBD1. The V gene end was trimmed by 3 bases and the J gene end by 7 bases; junction bases not matched to a gene: 11. CDR1 and CDR2 from the germline V gene are SGHTA and FQGTGA. CDR3 length equals 15 residues. The CDR3 protein is CASSFDPTGSSGYTF. The CDR3 nucleotides are TGTGCCAGCAGCTTCGACCCGACAGGGAGCTCTGGCTACACCTTC.

The CDR3 DNA reads TGTGCCACCAGCTCTGGACAGGGGAGGACAGATACGCAGTATTTT. Its translation: CATSSGQGRTDTQYF. The chain has TRBV15 and TRBJ2-3; TRBD1 agrees at 9 bases. V trimming: 5 bases; J trimming: 3 bases; junction bases outside the gene matches: 6. Germline V gene data show CDR1 as LNHNV and CDR2 as YYDKDF (reference sequence). CDR3 length: 15 residues.

The gene calls are TRBV2 and TRBJ1-6; tentatively, D is TRBD1 (5 bases). This CDR3 is built from 14 residues. CDR1 SNHLY and CDR2 FYNNEI come from the germline V gene. With 8 bases removed from V and 7 bases from J, the gap between germline ends came to 15 bases. CDR3 amino acids: CASGRGAENSPLHF. CDR3 nucleotide sequence: TGTGCCAGCGGGCGTGGGGCAGAAAATTCACCCCTCCACTTT. The variable domain in full, completed from reference TRBV2 and TRBJ1-6, reads EPEVTQTPSHQVTQMGQEVILRCVPISNHLYFYWYRQILGQKVEFLVSFYNNEISEKSEIFDDQFSVERPDGSNFTLKIRSTKLEDSAMYFCASGRGAENSPLHFGNGTRLTVT.

The rearrangement joins TRBV6-5 to TRBJ2-3; D unclear. With 0 bases removed from V and 2 bases from J, the gap between germline ends came to 6 bases. The CDR3 is 14 amino acids. The germline V gene has CDR1 MNHEY and CDR2 SVGAGI. DNA for the CDR3: TGTGCCAGCAGTTACTCCCCTTACACAGATACGCAGTATTTT. Its protein is CASSYSPYTDTQYF.

A few counts support this clone. The chain recombines TRBV10-3 with TRBJ2-6; perhaps TRBD2 as D (5 bases). Trimming pared 0 bases from V and 0 bases from J, leaving 9 bases between. There are 17 residues in the CDR3. CDR1 and CDR2 (germline): ENHRY, SYGVKD. In DNA, the CDR3 is TGTGCCATCAGTGAGTCCCGGGCGGGCTCTGGGGCCAACGTCCTGACTTTC. This translates into CAISESRAGSGANVLTF.

CDR3 DNA: TGCGCCAGCAGTGAGTCTAGCCACAATGAAAAACTGTTTTTT. Residues: CASSESSHNEKLFF. V usage is TRBV10-2 and J usage is TRBJ1-4; D is undetermined. Germline CDR1 reads WSHSY; CDR2 reads SAAADI. V was shortened by 0 bases and J by 5 bases, with 7 bases between the two germline ends. The length of the CDR3 is 14 residues.